This TCR beta chain was sequenced during a study of regulatory T cells in long-lasting Graves disease. Germline loops: CDR1 GTSNPN, CDR2 SVGIG (reference sequence). V was trimmed by 3 bases and J by 8 bases, leaving 19 bases between them. This CDR3 contains 15 residues. This sample's time point: persistent/refractory GD, antithyroid drugs over 5 years with positive TRAb. TCR sequences were obtained from RNA taken from PBMCs. EDTA tubes were used for drawing 8 to 9 milliliters of peripheral blood. The authors built TCR beta libraries using iRepertoire HTBI primers and Arm-PCR of CDR3 regions. TCRdb fed the multiplex PCR reads into MiXCR, producing one record per CDR3 protein. The sample shows approximately 690,000 distinct CDR3 sequences, around 32% of them seen only once.

This receptor was taken from a female donor with Graves disease. The rearrangement uses TRBV30 and TRBJ1-4; perhaps TRBD1 as D (5 bases). The sample here was peripheral blood mononuclear cells (PBMCs), taken when the disease was refractory, from a patient treated with antithyroid drugs. CDR3 in DNA: TGTGCCTGGAGCCAAAGGGGTTGGGTTTTGGAAAAACTGTTTTTT. Its translation: CAWSQRGWVLEKLFF. The full variable domain, rest sourced from reference TRBV30 and TRBJ1-4, is SQTIHQWPATLVQPVGSPLSLECTVEGTSNPNLYWYRQAAGRGLQLLFYSVGIGQISSEVPQNLSASRPQDRQFILSSKKLLLSDSGFYLCAWSQRGWVLEKLFFGSGTQLSVL.